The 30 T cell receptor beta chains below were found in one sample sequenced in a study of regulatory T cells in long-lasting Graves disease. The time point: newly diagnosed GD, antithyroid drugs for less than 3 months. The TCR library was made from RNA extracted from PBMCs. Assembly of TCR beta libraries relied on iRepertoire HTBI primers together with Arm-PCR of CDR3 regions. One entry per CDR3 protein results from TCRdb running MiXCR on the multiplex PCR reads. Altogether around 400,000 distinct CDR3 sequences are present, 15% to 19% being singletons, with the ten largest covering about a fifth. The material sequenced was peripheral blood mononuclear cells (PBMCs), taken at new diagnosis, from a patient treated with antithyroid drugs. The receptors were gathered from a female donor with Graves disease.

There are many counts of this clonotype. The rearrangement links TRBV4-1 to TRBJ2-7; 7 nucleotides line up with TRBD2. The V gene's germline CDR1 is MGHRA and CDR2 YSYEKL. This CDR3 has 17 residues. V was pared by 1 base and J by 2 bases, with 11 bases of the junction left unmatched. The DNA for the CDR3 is TGCGCCAGCAGCCAAGGCCGAGGCGGGAGAGACGCCTACGAGCAGTACTTC. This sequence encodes CASSQGRGGRDAYEQYF.

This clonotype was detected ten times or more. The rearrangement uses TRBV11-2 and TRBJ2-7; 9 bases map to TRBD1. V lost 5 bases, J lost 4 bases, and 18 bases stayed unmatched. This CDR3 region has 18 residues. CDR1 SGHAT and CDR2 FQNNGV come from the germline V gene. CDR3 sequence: CASSDWGNVGTGKYEQYF. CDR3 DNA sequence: TGTGCCAGCAGCGATTGGGGGAACGTCGGGACAGGGAAATACGAGCAGTACTTC.

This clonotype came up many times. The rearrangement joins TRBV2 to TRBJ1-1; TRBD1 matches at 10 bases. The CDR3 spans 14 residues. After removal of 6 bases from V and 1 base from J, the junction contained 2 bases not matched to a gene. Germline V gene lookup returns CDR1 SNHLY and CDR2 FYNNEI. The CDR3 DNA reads TGTGCCAGCAGAGGGGACAGGGGGAACACTGAAGCTTTCTTT. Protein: CASRGDRGNTEAFF.

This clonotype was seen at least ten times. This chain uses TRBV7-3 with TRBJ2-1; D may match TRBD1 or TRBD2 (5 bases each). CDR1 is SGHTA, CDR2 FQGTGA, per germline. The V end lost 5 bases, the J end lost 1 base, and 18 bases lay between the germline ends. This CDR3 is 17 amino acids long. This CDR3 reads CASSPLRGRRSYNEQFF. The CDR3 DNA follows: TGTGCCAGCAGCCCCCTTAGGGGAAGGAGGTCCTACAATGAGCAGTTCTTC.

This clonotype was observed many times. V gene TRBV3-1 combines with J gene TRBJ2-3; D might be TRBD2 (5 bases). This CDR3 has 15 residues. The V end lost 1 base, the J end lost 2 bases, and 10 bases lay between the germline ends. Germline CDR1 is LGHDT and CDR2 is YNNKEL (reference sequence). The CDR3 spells CASSQVGSITDTQYF. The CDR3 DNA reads TGTGCCAGCAGCCAAGTGGGGAGTATCACAGATACGCAGTATTTT.

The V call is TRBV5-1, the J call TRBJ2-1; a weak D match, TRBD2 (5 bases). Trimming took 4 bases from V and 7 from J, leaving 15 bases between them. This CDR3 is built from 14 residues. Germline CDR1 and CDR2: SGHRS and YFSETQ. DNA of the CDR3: TGCGCCAGCAGCCTCCCAGGCCCGGGGAATGAGCAGTTCTTC. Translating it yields CASSLPGPGNEQFF.

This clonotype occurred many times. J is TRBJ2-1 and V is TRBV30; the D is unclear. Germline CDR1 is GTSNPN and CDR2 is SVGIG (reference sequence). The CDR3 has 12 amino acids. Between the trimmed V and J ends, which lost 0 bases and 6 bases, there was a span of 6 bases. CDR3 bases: TGTGCCTGGAGTGTATCCCGCAATGAGCAGTTCTTC. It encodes CAWSVSRNEQFF.

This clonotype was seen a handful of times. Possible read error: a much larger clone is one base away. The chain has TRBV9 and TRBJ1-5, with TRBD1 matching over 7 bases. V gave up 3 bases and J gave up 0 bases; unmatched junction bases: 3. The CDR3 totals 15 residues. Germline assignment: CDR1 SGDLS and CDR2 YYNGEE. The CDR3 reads CASSADRSSNQPQHF. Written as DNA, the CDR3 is TGTGCCAGCAGCGCGGACAGGAGTAGCAATCAGCCCCAGCATTTT.

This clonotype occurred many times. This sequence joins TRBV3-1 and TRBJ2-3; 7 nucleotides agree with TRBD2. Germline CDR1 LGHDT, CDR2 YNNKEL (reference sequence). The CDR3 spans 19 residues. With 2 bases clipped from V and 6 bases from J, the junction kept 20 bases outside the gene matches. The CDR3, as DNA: TGTGCCAGCAGCCAATGGGATCGGTCCGACTTAAAAGCGGGGGATACGCAGTATTTT. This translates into CASSQWDRSDLKAGDTQYF.

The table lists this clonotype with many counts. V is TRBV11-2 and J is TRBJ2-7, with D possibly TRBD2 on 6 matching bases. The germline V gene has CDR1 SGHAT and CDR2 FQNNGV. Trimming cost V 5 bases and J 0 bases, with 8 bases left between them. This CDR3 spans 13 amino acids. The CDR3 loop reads CASSVSGSYEQYF. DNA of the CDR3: TGTGCCAGCAGCGTTAGCGGCTCCTACGAGCAGTACTTC. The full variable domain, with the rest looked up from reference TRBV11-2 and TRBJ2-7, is EAGVAQSPRYKIIEKRQSVAFWCNPISGHATLYWYQQILGQGPKLLIQFQNNGVVDDSQLPKDRFSAERLKGVDSTLKIQPAKLEDSAVYLCASSVSGSYEQYFGPGTRLTVT.

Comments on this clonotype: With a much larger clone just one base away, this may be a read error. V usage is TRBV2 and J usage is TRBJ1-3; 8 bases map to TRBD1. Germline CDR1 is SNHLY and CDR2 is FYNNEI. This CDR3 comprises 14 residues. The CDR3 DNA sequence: TGTGCCAGCACCTTGGACAGGGTGGGAAGCACCATATATTTT. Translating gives CASTLDRVGSTIYF. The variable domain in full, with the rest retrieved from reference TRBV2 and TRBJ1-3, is EPEVTQTPSHQVTQMGQEVILRCVPISNHLYFYWYRQILGQKVEFLVSFYNNEISEKSEIFDDQFSVERPDGSNFTLKIRSTKLEDSAMYFCASTLDRVGSTIYFGEGSWLTVV.

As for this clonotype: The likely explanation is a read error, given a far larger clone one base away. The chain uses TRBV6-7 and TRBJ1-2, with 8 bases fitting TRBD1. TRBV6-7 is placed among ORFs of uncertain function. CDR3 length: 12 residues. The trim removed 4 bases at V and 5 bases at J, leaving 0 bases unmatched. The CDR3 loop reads CASSWTGYGYTF. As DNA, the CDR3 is TGTGCCAGCAGTTGGACAGGGTATGGCTACACCTTC.

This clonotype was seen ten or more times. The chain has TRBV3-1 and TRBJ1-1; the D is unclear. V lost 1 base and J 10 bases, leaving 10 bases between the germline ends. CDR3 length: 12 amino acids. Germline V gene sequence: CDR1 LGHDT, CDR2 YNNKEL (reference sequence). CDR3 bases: TGTGCCAGCAGCCAAGGTTCCTGGGGAGCTTTCTTT. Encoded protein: CASSQGSWGAFF.

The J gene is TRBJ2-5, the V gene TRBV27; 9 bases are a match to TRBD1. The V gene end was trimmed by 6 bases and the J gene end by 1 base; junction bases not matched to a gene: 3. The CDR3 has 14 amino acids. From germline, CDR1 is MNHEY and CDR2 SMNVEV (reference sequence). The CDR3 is CASSKGQGQETQYF. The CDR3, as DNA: TGTGCCAGCAGCAAGGGACAGGGCCAAGAGACCCAGTACTTC.

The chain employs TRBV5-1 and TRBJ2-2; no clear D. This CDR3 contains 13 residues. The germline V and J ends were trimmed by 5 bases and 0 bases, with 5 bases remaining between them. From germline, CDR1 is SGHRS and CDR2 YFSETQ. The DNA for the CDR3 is TGCGCCAGCAGTAGAGCGAACACCGGGGAGCTGTTTTTT. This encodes CASSRANTGELFF.

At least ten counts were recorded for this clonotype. The CDR3 protein is CASSQGASVYGGTF. The DNA of the CDR3 is TGCGCCAGCAGCCAAGGGGCCTCGGTCTATGGCGGCACCTTC. The chain recombines TRBV4-1 with TRBJ1-2; unclear D gene. V was trimmed by 1 base and J by 13 bases, leaving 19 bases between them. The germline gives CDR1 MGHRA, CDR2 YSYEKL. The CDR3 loop spans 14 amino acids.

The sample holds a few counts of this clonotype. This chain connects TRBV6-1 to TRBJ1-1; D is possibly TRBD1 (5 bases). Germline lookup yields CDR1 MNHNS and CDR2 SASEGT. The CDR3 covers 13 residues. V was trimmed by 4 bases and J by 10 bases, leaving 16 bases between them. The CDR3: CASSGWWGGRAFF. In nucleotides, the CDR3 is TGTGCCAGCAGTGGATGGTGGGGGGGACGAGCTTTCTTT.

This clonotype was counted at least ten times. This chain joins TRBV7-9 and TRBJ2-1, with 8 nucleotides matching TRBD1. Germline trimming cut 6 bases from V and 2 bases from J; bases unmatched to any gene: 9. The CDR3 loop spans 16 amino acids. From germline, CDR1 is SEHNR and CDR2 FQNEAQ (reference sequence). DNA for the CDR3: TGTGCCAGCAGACCCCCAGGGGGCCTAACCTACAATGAGCAGTTCTTC. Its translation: CASRPPGGLTYNEQFF.

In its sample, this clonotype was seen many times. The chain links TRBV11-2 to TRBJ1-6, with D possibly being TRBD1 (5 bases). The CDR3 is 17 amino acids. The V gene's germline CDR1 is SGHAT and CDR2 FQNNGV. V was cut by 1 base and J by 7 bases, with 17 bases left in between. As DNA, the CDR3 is TGTGCCAGCAGCTTAGGAGGCTCGACAGCTAAAAATTCACCCCTCCACTTT. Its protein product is CASSLGGSTAKNSPLHF.

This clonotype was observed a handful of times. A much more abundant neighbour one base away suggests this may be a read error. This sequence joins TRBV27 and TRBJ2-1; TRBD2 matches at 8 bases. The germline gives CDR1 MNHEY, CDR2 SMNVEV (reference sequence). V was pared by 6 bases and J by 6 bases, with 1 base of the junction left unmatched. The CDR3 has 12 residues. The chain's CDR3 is CASSRGGNEQFF. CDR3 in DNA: TGTGCCAGCAGCCGGGGGGGCAATGAGCAGTTCTTC.

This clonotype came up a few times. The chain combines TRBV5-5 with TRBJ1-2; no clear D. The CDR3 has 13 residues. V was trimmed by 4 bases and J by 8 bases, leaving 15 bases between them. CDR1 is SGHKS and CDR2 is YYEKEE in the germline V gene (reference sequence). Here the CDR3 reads CASSPGTIGGYTF. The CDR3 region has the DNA TGTGCCAGCAGCCCTGGAACTATCGGGGGCTACACCTTC.

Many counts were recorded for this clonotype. This CDR3 is CASTVSGGETQYF. The CDR3, as DNA: TGTGCCAGCACCGTTTCGGGGGGAGAGACCCAGTACTTC. This sequence joins TRBV12-3 or TRBV12-4 and TRBJ2-5; 7 bases fit TRBD2. J was trimmed by 4 bases and V by 7 bases; bases with no gene match: 6. The CDR3 contains 13 residues.

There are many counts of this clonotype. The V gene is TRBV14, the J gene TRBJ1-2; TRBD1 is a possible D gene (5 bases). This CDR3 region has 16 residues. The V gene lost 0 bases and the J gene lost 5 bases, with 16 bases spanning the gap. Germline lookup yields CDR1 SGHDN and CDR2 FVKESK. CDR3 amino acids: CASSQDTDSQKYGYTF. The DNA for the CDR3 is TGTGCCAGCAGCCAAGATACCGACAGCCAGAAGTATGGCTACACCTTC.

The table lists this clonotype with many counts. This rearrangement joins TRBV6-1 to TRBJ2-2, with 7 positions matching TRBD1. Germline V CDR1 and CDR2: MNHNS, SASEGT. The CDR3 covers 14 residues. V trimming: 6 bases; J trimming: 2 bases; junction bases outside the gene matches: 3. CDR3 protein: CASRRQGNTGELFF. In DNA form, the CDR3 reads TGTGCCAGCAGACGACAGGGTAACACCGGGGAGCTGTTTTTT.

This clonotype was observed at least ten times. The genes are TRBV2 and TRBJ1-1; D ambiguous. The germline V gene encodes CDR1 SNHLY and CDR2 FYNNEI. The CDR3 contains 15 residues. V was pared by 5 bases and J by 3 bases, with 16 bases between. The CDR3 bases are TGTGCCAGCAGTCCTGCTTCGGGTTACCACACTGAAGCTTTCTTT. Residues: CASSPASGYHTEAFF.

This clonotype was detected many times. This CDR3 reads CASRSTSGEEGYGYTF. As DNA, the CDR3 is TGTGCCAGCAGATCTACTTCAGGGGAGGAGGGCTATGGCTACACCTTC. The rearrangement links TRBV7-9 to TRBJ1-2, with D possibly matching TRBD1 (6 bases). Germline loops: CDR1 SEHNR, CDR2 FQNEAQ (reference sequence). Trimming took 6 bases from V and 4 from J, leaving 21 bases between them. The CDR3 is 16 amino acids.

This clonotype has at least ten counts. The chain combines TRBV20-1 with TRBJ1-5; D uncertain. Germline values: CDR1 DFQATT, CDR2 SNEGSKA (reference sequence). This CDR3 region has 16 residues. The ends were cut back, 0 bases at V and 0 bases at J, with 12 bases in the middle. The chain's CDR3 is CSARDAQTPSNQPQHF. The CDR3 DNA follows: TGCAGTGCTAGAGATGCCCAGACACCTAGCAATCAGCCCCAGCATTTT.

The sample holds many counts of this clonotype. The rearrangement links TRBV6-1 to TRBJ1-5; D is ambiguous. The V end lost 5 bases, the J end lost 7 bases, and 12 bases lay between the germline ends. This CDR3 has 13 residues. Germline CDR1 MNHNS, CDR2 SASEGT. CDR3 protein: CASSLEASQPQHF. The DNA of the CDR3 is TGTGCCAGCAGTCTTGAGGCGAGCCAGCCCCAGCATTTT.

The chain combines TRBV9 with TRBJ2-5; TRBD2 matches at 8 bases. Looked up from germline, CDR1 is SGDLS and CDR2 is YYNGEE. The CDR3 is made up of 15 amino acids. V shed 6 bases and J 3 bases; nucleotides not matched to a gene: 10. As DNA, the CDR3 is TGTGCCAGCACCATCGGGACTAGAAGCGAAGAGACCCAGTACTTC. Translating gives CASTIGTRSEETQYF.

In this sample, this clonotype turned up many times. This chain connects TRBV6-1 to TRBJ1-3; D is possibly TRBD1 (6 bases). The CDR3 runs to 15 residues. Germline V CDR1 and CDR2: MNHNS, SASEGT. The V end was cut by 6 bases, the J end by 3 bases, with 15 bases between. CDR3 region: CASSSTGYSGNTIYF. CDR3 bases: TGTGCCAGCAGCTCTACAGGGTACAGTGGAAACACCATATATTTT.